This TCR beta chain originates from a study of cytomegalovirus exposure and HLA in healthy donors. Whole-study context: Earlier sequencing of 150 million to 200 million T cells yielded 100 million to 120 million unique TCR beta sequences. Early release data held 75 million to 90 million unique TCRs from HLA-typed donors. General study points: TCR beta sequences reportedly predicted the HLA-A and HLA-B alleles of most subjects accurately. Later analysis associated a missense DCLRE1C variant with TCR beta V- and J-gene trimming.

Remarks on this clone: Its antigen remains unidentified.

This PCR relied on a set of 60 Vbeta primers and 13 Jbeta primers. Repertoires were generated with immunoSEQ multiplex PCR, while TCRdb's copy carries only in-frame clones and drops some. The data show about 180,000 clones, about 80% seen once. The CDR3 runs to 15 residues. CDR1 MDHEN and CDR2 SYDVKM come from the germline V gene. V was shortened by 2 bases and J by 0 bases, with 11 bases between the two germline ends. V usage is TRBV28 and J usage is TRBJ2-7, with D perhaps matching TRBD2 (6 bases). The TCR was taken from a woman between 40 and 50 years old in good health and CMV-seronegative. The material sequenced was PBMCs. CDR3 in amino acids: CASSLGDLSSYEQYF. CDR3 nucleotides: TGTGCCAGCAGTTTAGGGGACTTATCCTCCTACGAGCAGTACTTC.